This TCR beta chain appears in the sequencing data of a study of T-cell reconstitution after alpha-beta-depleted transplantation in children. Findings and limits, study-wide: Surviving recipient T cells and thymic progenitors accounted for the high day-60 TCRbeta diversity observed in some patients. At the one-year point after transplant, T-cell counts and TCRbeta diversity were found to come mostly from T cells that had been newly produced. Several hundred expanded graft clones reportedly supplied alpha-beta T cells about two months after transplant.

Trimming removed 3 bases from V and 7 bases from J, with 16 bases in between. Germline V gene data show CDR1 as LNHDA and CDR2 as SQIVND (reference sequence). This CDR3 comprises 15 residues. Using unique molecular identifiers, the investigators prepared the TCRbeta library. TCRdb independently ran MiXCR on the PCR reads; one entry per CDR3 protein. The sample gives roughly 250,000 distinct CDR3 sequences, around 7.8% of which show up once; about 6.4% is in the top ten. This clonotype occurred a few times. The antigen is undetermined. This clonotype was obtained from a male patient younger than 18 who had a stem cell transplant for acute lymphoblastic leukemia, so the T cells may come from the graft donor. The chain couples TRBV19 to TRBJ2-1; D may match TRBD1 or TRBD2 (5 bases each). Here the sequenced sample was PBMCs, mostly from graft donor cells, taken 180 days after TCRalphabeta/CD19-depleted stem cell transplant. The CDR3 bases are TGTGCCAGTAGTATTCGGGGCTGGCTTGGGAATGAGCAGTTCTTC. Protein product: CASSIRGWLGNEQFF.